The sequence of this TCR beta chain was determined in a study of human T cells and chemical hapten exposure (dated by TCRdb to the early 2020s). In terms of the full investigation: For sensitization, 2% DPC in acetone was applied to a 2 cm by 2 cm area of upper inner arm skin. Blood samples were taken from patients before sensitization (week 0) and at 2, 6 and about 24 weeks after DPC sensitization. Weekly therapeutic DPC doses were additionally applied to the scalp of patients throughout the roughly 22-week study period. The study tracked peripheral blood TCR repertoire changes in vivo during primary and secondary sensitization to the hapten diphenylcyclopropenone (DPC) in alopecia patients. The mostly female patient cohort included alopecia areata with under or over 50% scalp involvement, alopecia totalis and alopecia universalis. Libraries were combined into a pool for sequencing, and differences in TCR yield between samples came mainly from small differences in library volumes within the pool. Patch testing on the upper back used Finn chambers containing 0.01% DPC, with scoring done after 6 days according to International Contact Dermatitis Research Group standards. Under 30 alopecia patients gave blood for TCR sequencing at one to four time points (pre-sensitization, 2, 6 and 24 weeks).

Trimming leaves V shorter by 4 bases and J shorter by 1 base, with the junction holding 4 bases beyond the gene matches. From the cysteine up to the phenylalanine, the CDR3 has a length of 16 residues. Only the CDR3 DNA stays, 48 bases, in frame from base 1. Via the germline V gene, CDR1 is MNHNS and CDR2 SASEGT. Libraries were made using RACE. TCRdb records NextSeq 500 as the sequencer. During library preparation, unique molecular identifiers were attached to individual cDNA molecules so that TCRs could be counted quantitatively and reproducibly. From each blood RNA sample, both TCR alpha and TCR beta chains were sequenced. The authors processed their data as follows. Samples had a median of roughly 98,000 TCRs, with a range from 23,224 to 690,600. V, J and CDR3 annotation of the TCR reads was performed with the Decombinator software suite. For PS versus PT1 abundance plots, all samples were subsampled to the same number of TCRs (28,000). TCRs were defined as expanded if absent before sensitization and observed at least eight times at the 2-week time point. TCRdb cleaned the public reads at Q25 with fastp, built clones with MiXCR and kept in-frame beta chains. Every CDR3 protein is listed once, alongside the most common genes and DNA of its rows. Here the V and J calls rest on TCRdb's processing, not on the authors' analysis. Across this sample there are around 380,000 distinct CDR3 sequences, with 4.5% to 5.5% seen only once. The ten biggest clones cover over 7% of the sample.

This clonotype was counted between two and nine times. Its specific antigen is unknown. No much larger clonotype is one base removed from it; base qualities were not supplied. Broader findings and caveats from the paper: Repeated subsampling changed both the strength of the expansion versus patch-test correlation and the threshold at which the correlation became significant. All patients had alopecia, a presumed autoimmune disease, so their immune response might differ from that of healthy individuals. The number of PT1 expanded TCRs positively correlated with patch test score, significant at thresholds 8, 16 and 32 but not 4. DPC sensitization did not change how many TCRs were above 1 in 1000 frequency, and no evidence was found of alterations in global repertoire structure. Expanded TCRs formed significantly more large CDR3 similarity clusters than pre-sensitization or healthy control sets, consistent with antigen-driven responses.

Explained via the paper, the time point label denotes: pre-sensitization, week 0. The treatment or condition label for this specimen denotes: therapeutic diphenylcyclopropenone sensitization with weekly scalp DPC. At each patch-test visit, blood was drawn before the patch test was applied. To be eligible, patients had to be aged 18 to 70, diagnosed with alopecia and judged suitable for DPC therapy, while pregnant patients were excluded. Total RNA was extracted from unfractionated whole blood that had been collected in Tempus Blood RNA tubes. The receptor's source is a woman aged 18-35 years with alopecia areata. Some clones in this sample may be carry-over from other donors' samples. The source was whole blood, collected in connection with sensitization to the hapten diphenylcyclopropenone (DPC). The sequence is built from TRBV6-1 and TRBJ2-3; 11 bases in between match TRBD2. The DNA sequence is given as TGTGCCAGCAGTGCATTACTAGCGGGGGGCACAGATACGCAGTATTTT. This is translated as CASSALLAGGTDTQYF.